The rows below give T cell receptor beta chains drawn from one sample of a study of blood T cell repertoires in COVID-19. Produced via immunoSEQ multiplex PCR; TCRdb's table is partial and in-frame only. Here the sample spans some 270,000 clones, 85% to 90% being singletons. The specimen sequenced was PBMCs or T cells enriched from blood (not recorded which). These receptors came from a woman aged 60-75 years who had recovered from COVID-19. The CDR3 runs from the conserved cysteine through the conserved F or W. D genes are given only for firm matches. Size is omitted from some rows. Given values are once, few, many or a class for expanded clones.

v_call	d_call	clone_size	j_call	cdr3_aa	cdr3_nt
TRBV18	TRBD2	-	TRBJ2-2	CASSRGSIAGELFF	TGTGCCAGCTCACGCGGGAGTATCGCCGGGGAGCTGTTTTTT
TRBV4-1	-	few	TRBJ2-7	CASSPRVGGGPAYEQYF	TGCGCCAGCAGCCCCCGGGTGGGCGGGGGCCCTGCCTACGAGCAGTACTTC
TRBV4-1	TRBD1	-	TRBJ1-3	CASSQGDSRDTIYF	TGCGCCAGCAGCCAAGGGGACAGCCGGGACACCATATATTTT
TRBV7-9	-	-	TRBJ2-1	CASSLGLNNEQFF	TGTGCCAGCAGCTTAGGACTTAACAATGAGCAGTTCTTC
TRBV28	TRBD2	-	TRBJ2-3	CASSPSGGAADTQYF	TGTGCCAGCAGTCCTAGCGGGGGGGCAGCGGATACGCAGTATTTT
TRBV5-4	TRBD2	few	TRBJ2-1	CASSQGLELTDEQFF	TGTGCCAGCAGCCAAGGACTAGAGCTCACCGATGAGCAGTTCTTC
TRBV12-3/TRBV12-4	-	-	TRBJ1-2	CASSLQGTGYTF	TGTGCCAGCAGTTTACAGGGTACTGGCTACACCTTC
TRBV30	TRBD1	-	TRBJ1-2	CAWSFTGVADGYTF	TGTGCCTGGAGTTTTACAGGGGTCGCGGATGGCTACACCTTC
TRBV18	-	-	TRBJ1-2	CASSPSGAGYTF	TGTGCCAGCTCACCTTCAGGGGCTGGCTACACCTTC
TRBV9	-	-	TRBJ1-3	CASSVGWSSGNTIYF	TGTGCCAGCAGCGTAGGTTGGAGCTCTGGAAACACCATATATTTT
TRBV4-1	TRBD1	-	TRBJ1-2	CASSPRDRENYGYTF	TGCGCCAGCAGCCCCCGGGACAGGGAAAACTATGGCTACACCTTC
TRBV11-1	-	-	TRBJ2-1	CASTPWRADEQFF	TGTGCCAGCACCCCCTGGCGAGCGGATGAGCAGTTCTTC
TRBV28	TRBD1	-	TRBJ1-6	CASSAIGTGNNSPLHF	TGTGCCAGCAGTGCCATCGGGACAGGGAATAATTCACCCCTCCACTTT
TRBV3-1/TRBV3-2	-	-	TRBJ1-5	CASSQDTGGRQPQHF	TGTGCCAGCAGCCAAGATACGGGAGGACGCCAGCCCCAGCATTTT
TRBV27	TRBD1	once	TRBJ1-6	CASSERDRGYSPLHF	TGTGCCAGCAGTGAGCGGGACAGGGGTTATTCACCCCTCCACTTT
TRBV5-1	-	-	TRBJ1-2	CASGRETNYGYTF	TGCGCCAGCGGACGGGAAACTAACTATGGCTACACCTTC
TRBV5-1	-	-	TRBJ1-6	CASSLVGRSNLHF	TGCGCCAGCAGCTTGGTGGGCAGAAGTAACCTCCACTTT
TRBV10-1	TRBD2	-	TRBJ2-5	CASPSGGLAGGQETQYF	TGCGCCAGTCCAAGTGGGGGACTAGCGGGGGGGCAAGAGACCCAGTACTTC
TRBV3-1/TRBV3-2	-	few	TRBJ1-6	CASSQDFTGFSPLHF	TGTGCCAGCAGCCAAGATTTTACAGGGTTTTCACCCCTCCACTTT
TRBV5-1	-	-	TRBJ1-1	CASKWAGNTEAFF	TGCGCCAGCAAATGGGCGGGAAACACTGAAGCTTTCTTT
TRBV5-1	TRBD2	-	TRBJ2-1	CASSVRLAGGQNEQFF	TGCGCCAGCAGCGTACGACTAGCGGGGGGACAAAATGAGCAGTTCTTC
TRBV5-1	-	-	TRBJ1-5	CASSTTAGSNQPQHF	TGCGCCAGCAGCACAACTGCCGGGAGCAATCAGCCCCAGCATTTT
TRBV3-1/TRBV3-2	-	-	TRBJ1-2	CASSHEARSAYGYTF	TGTGCCAGCAGCCACGAGGCACGGTCGGCCTATGGCTACACCTTC